This T cell receptor beta chain is from a study of blood T cell repertoires in COVID-19. Researchers sorted participants into cohorts using their self-reported clinical history. This clone was detected once. The method was immunoSEQ multiplex PCR; TCRdb's version includes in-frame clones alone and lacks a portion of them. The table has hundreds of thousands of clones, more than 70% seen once. This CDR3 has 17 residues. The material sequenced was PBMCs or T cells enriched from blood (not recorded which). The TCR sequence derives from a woman under 30 who had been exposed to COVID-19. V is TRBV12-2 and J is TRBJ1-1. TRBV12-2 is assigned pseudogene status. For the CDR3, the DNA is TGTGCAAGTCGCCGAGACCTACCGGGACTCGTGAACACTGAAGCTTTCTTT. This codes for CASRRDLPGLVNTEAFF.